What follows are 27 T cell receptor beta chains derived from one specimen sequenced in a study of regulatory and conventional T cells in RAG deficiency. The method was immunoSEQ multiplex PCR; TCRdb's version includes in-frame clones alone and lacks a portion of them. There are approximately 46,000 clones in the sample; 85% to 90% occur only once, and 0.51% lies in the top ten. Conventional CD4+ T cells were sorted from blood as CD25-low CD127-high cells. Another study also made use of these data, one on regulatory T cells. That study reports: Primers: 52 TRBV forward and 13 TRBJ reverse.

The sequenced material came from CD4+ effector T cells sorted from blood. Receptors originate from a human donor in good health.

The CDR3 DNA follows: TGTGCCAGCAGGGACGGAAACTCCTACGAGCAGTACTTC. It is translated as CASRDGNSYEQYF. This chain uses TRBV6-1 with TRBJ2-7; D not certain. With 6 bases removed from V and 0 bases from J, the gap between germline ends came to 9 bases. Germline-derived CDR1 and CDR2 are MNHNS and SASEGT. The CDR3 sequence is 13 residues long.

The V call is TRBV19, the J call TRBJ2-1, with a weak D call TRBD1 (6 bases). The germline V gene encodes CDR1 LNHDA and CDR2 SQIVND (reference sequence). The CDR3 loop spans 15 amino acids. Trimming took off 2 bases at V and 7 bases at J, with 15 bases between the two ends. The CDR3 reads CASSIKQGENNEQFF. The CDR3 DNA reads TGTGCCAGTAGTATAAAACAGGGAGAGAATAATGAGCAGTTCTTC.

V usage is TRBV18 and J usage is TRBJ1-5; no reliable D call. The CDR3 extends over 14 amino acids. The ends were cut back, 5 bases at V and 0 bases at J, with 8 bases in the middle. Germline assignment: CDR1 KGHSH and CDR2 LQKENI. Here the CDR3 reads CASSKGNSNQPQHF. In DNA, the CDR3 is TGTGCCAGCTCAAAAGGGAATAGCAATCAGCCCCAGCATTTT.

This chain joins TRBV6-5 and TRBJ2-7, with TRBD1 matching 9 bases. The J segment lost 1 base and the V segment lost 6 bases, leaving 7 bases of the junction unmatched. CDR1 is MNHEY, CDR2 SVGAGI, per germline. The CDR3 is 15 residues long. The CDR3 nucleotides are TGTGCCAGCAGCACCCGACAGGGGGGGTCCTACGAGCAGTACTTC. This translates into CASSTRQGGSYEQYF.

This clone was seen just once. This chain links TRBV18 with TRBJ2-5, with 9 bases matching TRBD1. The CDR3 loop spans 15 amino acids. The junction had 10 bases not matched to a gene; V was cut back by 0 bases and J by 11 bases. CDR1 and CDR2 (germline): KGHSH, LQKENI. CDR3 coding DNA: TGTGCCAGCTCACCACCATTCGGACAGGGGATCGGGCAGTACTTC. As protein: CASSPPFGQGIGQYF.

The chain uses TRBV19 and TRBJ1-3; D is undetermined. The CDR3 totals 12 residues. Trimming removed 7 bases at V and 2 bases at J, with 6 bases between. CDR1 and CDR2 from the germline V gene are LNHDA and SQIVND (reference sequence). CDR3 DNA sequence: TGTGCCAGTAACCATGCTGGAAACACCATATATTTT. Protein sequence: CASNHAGNTIYF.

This clone was detected only once. V is TRBV6-1 and J is TRBJ1-4; 9 bases align to TRBD1. Germline CDR1 and CDR2: MNHNS and SASEGT. J was trimmed by 7 bases and V by 4 bases; bases with no gene match: 13. There are 17 residues in the CDR3. The CDR3 DNA is TGTGCCAGCAGTGTAGTCCCGGGACAGGGTCGGGGTGAAAAACTGTTTTTT. As protein: CASSVVPGQGRGEKLFF.

The chain has TRBV7-9 and TRBJ1-1; D remains unclear. V gave up 3 bases and J gave up 3 bases, with 8 bases separating them. The CDR3 loop spans 13 amino acids. In germline, CDR1 is SEHNR, CDR2 FQNEAQ (reference sequence). CDR3 region: CASSLNSHTEAFF. In DNA form, the CDR3 reads TGTGCCAGCAGCTTGAATTCCCACACTGAAGCTTTCTTT. The full variable domain, in which reference TRBV7-9 and TRBJ1-1 provide the parts outside the CDR3, is DTGVSQNPRHKITKRGQNVTFRCDPISEHNRLYWYRQTLGQGPEFLTYFQNEAQLEKSRLLSDRFSAERPKGSFSTLEIQRTEQGDSAMYLCASSLNSHTEAFFGQGTRLTVV.

The genes are TRBV9 and TRBJ1-5, with unresolved D. There are 15 residues in the CDR3. Germline lookup yields CDR1 SGDLS and CDR2 YYNGEE. V dropped 3 bases and J dropped 3 bases, with 13 bases sitting between them. The CDR3 DNA reads as TGTGCCAGCAGCGCCGACGGGGTTAACAATCAGCCCCAGCATTTT. The encoded protein is CASSADGVNNQPQHF.

The chain carries TRBV6-1 and TRBJ1-5; D is unclear. CDR1 and CDR2 (germline): MNHNS, SASEGT. The CDR3 is 14 residues long. Deletions cut 5 bases from V and 7 bases from J, with 15 bases between. CDR3 amino acids: CASSRSRVPQPQHF. The CDR3 DNA reads as TGTGCCAGCAGTCGCTCGAGGGTCCCACAGCCCCAGCATTTT.

The chain couples TRBV11-1 to TRBJ2-2; D is possibly TRBD1 (5 bases). Germline CDR1 is SGHAT and CDR2 is FQDESV (reference sequence). The CDR3 covers 16 residues. Trimming pared 1 base from V and 4 bases from J, leaving 13 bases between. The CDR3 protein is CASSLEGRVTTGELFF. CDR3 DNA sequence: TGTGCCAGCAGCTTAGAGGGCAGGGTAACCACCGGGGAGCTGTTTTTT. The full variable domain, rest sourced from reference TRBV11-1 and TRBJ2-2, is EAEVAQSPRYKITEKSQAVAFWCDPISGHATLYWYRQILGQGPELLVQFQDESVVDDSQLPKDRFSAERLKGVDSTLKIQPAELGDSAMYLCASSLEGRVTTGELFFGEGSRLTVL.

The V and J genes are TRBV15 and TRBJ1-5, with D unresolved. Per the germline V gene, CDR1 is LNHNV and CDR2 is YYDKDF (reference sequence). Trimming removed 6 bases from V and 6 bases from J, with 15 bases in between. The CDR3 is 14 residues long. The CDR3 loop reads CATRDGGVGQPQHF. CDR3 bases: TGTGCCACCAGAGACGGTGGGGTTGGTCAGCCCCAGCATTTT.

This clone has a single count. This chain uses TRBV7-9 with TRBJ1-5, with D unclear. Trimming shortened V by 3 bases and J by 4 bases, and 10 bases separated the two germline ends. Germline V lookup: CDR1 SEHNR, CDR2 FQNEAQ (reference sequence). CDR3 size: 14 residues. The CDR3 protein is CASSFDTGNQPQHF. Written as DNA, the CDR3 is TGTGCCAGCAGCTTCGACACGGGAAATCAGCCCCAGCATTTT.

This clone was counted once. The rearrangement joins TRBV13 to TRBJ2-5; the match to TRBD2 covers 7 bases. This CDR3 contains 16 residues. V lost 5 bases and J lost 3; bases outside the gene matches: 12. In germline, CDR1 is PRHDT, CDR2 FYEKMQ (reference sequence). The CDR3 spells CASSQAGRGVEETQYF. The CDR3 DNA is TGTGCCAGCAGCCAGGCGGGTCGGGGGGTAGAAGAGACCCAGTACTTC.

This chain uses TRBV7-8 with TRBJ2-3; D may be TRBD2 (5 bases). Germline-derived CDR1 and CDR2 are SGHVS and FQNEAQ. There are 14 residues in the CDR3. Trimming stripped 3 bases from V and 11 bases from J, with 18 bases between. CDR3 amino acids: CASSFRDGPQGQYF. DNA for the CDR3: TGTGCCAGCAGCTTTCGGGATGGGCCTCAAGGGCAGTATTTT.

The CDR3 loop reads CASSPSMAGKRETQYF. CDR3 sequence (DNA): TGTGCCAGCAGTCCCTCTATGGCGGGGAAGAGAGAGACCCAGTACTTC. The V gene is TRBV28, the J gene TRBJ2-5; a possible D gene is TRBD2 (6 bases). This CDR3 region has 16 residues. The V end lost 5 bases, the J end lost 4 bases, and 20 bases lay between the germline ends. The germline V gene encodes CDR1 MDHEN and CDR2 SYDVKM.

This chain uses TRBV18 with TRBJ2-5; 10 bases map to TRBD2. The CDR3 totals 15 residues. J was trimmed by 4 bases and V by 0 bases; bases with no gene match: 2. Germline CDR1 reads KGHSH; CDR2 reads LQKENI. The CDR3 loop is CASSPPGLALETQYF. The CDR3 DNA is TGTGCCAGCTCACCACCGGGACTAGCGTTAGAGACCCAGTACTTC.

V usage is TRBV5-1 and J usage is TRBJ2-3; 10 nucleotides line up with TRBD2. Germline V gene lookup returns CDR1 SGHRS and CDR2 YFSETQ. The junction had 2 bases not matched to a gene; V was cut back by 3 bases and J by 1 base. There are 15 residues in the CDR3. This CDR3 is CASSSGTSGTDTQYF. In DNA, the CDR3 is TGCGCCAGCAGCTCCGGGACTAGCGGCACAGATACGCAGTATTTT. The entire variable domain, with the rest obtained from reference TRBV5-1 and TRBJ2-3, is as follows: KAGVTQTPRYLIKTRGQQVTLSCSPISGHRSVSWYQQTPGQGLQFLFEYFSETQRNKGNFPGRFSGRQFSNSRSEMNVSTLELGDSALYLCASSSGTSGTDTQYFGPGTRLTVL.

The chain combines TRBV27 with TRBJ1-2, with a tentative D call TRBD1 (6 bases). This CDR3 has 12 amino acids. V lost 5 bases and J lost 8, with 12 bases in between. Germline loops: CDR1 MNHEY, CDR2 SMNVEV (reference sequence). The CDR3 loop reads CASSPQGYGYTF. CDR3 coding DNA: TGTGCCAGCAGTCCCCAGGGGTACGGCTACACCTTC.

J is TRBJ2-2 and V is TRBV6-5; 7 nucleotides line up with TRBD1. Germline V gene lookup returns CDR1 MNHEY and CDR2 SVGAGI. V shed 5 bases and J 2 bases; nucleotides not matched to a gene: 5. The CDR3 has 15 residues. In DNA, the CDR3 is TGTGCCAGCAGTACTGGGACAGCTAACACCGGGGAGCTGTTTTTT. The encoded protein is CASSTGTANTGELFF.

The rearrangement uses TRBV6-1 and TRBJ1-3; possible D gene TRBD1, 6 bases. Germline V gives CDR1 MNHNS, CDR2 SASEGT. This CDR3 contains 17 residues. The germline V and J ends were trimmed by 1 base and 0 bases, with 13 bases remaining between them. The CDR3 loop reads CASSEGTAPNSGNTIYF. CDR3 bases: TGTGCCAGCAGTGAAGGGACAGCGCCAAACTCTGGAAACACCATATATTTT.

The gene calls are TRBV2 and TRBJ1-2; no reliable D call. With 1 base removed from V and 4 bases from J, the gap between germline ends came to 16 bases. This CDR3 spans 16 amino acids. CDR1 and CDR2 (germline): SNHLY, FYNNEI. CDR3 sequence: CASSEGVGYLVYGYTF. CDR3 DNA: TGTGCCAGCAGTGAAGGGGTAGGGTATTTAGTCTATGGCTACACCTTC.

The sample holds one count of this clone. The chain is built from TRBV27 and TRBJ1-2; D unresolved. This CDR3 is 12 amino acids long. Germline loops: CDR1 MNHEY, CDR2 SMNVEV (reference sequence). Between the trimmed V and J ends, which lost 5 bases and 8 bases, there was a span of 12 bases. The CDR3 DNA is TGTGCCAGCAGTGAGGGAGCTGGCGGCTACACCTTC. Its protein is CASSEGAGGYTF.

This clone was counted a few times. V usage is TRBV19 and J usage is TRBJ2-6; D is possibly TRBD2 (5 bases). CDR1 is LNHDA and CDR2 is SQIVND in the germline V gene (reference sequence). The V gene lost 5 bases and the J gene lost 0 bases, with 11 bases spanning the gap. The CDR3 length is 16 residues. The DNA for the CDR3 is TGTGCCAGTAGTCGGGAAATCTTCTCTGGGGCCAACGTCCTGACTTTC. This sequence encodes CASSREIFSGANVLTF.

The chain has TRBV28 and TRBJ1-2, with a tentative D call TRBD1 (6 bases). Looked up from germline, CDR1 is MDHEN and CDR2 is SYDVKM. The CDR3 has 15 residues. Trimming took off 7 bases at V and 1 base at J, with 16 bases between the two ends. The DNA of the CDR3 is TGTGCCAGCACTCTCGGGACACTAAATAACTATGGCTACACCTTC. Encoded protein: CASTLGTLNNYGYTF.

V usage is TRBV7-3 and J usage is TRBJ2-6; D gene ambiguous. V was clipped by 1 base and J by 0 bases, with 4 bases between them. The CDR3 extends over 15 amino acids. CDR1 and CDR2 (germline): SGHTA, FQGTGA. CDR3 region: CASSLRYSGANVLTF. In DNA, the CDR3 is TGTGCCAGCAGCTTAAGGTACTCTGGGGCCAACGTCCTGACTTTC.

The chain employs TRBV11-2 and TRBJ2-1, with TRBD1 matching over 10 bases. This CDR3 region has 16 residues. V shed 5 bases, J shed 4 bases, and the junction held 8 bases outside the gene matches. Per the germline V gene, CDR1 is SGHAT and CDR2 is FQNNGV. CDR3 in amino acids: CASSRTTGQGYNEQFF. CDR3 nucleotides: TGTGCCAGCAGCCGTACTACGGGACAGGGGTACAATGAGCAGTTCTTC.